The present TCR beta chain was sequenced within a study of regulatory T cells in long-lasting Graves disease. Points on this clonotype: Its cognate antigen is unknown.

Documented time point: newly diagnosed GD, antithyroid drugs for less than 3 months. PBMC RNA served as the TCR library source. Study-level points and caveats: Rather than thyroid tissue, only peripheral blood underwent study. Segments TRBV28, TRBJ1-2 and TRBJ2-5 showed preferential usage in persistent disease. Patients whose Graves' disease persisted exhibited lower TCR diversity than those newly diagnosed.

The TCR beta library used iRepertoire HTBI primers with Arm-PCR amplification of CDR3. TCRdb recomputed calls from the multiplex PCR reads with MiXCR, one row per CDR3 protein. This sample carries hundreds of thousands of distinct CDR3 sequences, about 16% of them seen once, and the ten largest clones take about 12%. Germline CDR1 reads GTSNPN; CDR2 reads SVGIG (reference sequence). Trimming removed 3 bases at V and 3 bases at J, with 11 bases between. CDR3 length: 13 amino acids. The sample was also linked to a second study, of T cells in Graves' hyperthyroidism and ophthalmopathy. That work states: Diagnostic decisions used clinical symptoms, serum thyroxine and TRAb, thyroid ultrasound and orbital computed tomography.

The TCR originated in a man between 18 and 29 years old with Graves disease. The sample in question was peripheral blood mononuclear cells (PBMCs), obtained at new diagnosis, from a patient treated with antithyroid drugs. J is TRBJ1-1 and V is TRBV30, with D perhaps TRBD1 (6 bases). The CDR3 coding sequence is TGTGCCTGGAGCACGAGGGGGGACACTGAAGCTTTCTTT. Translating it yields CAWSTRGDTEAFF.